This section outlines one T cell receptor (beta chain) sequence together with its context. Antigen specificity is unknown. These data originate in a study of cytomegalovirus exposure and HLA in healthy donors. Study results and limitations: The number of N-insertions in an Asian-associated ancestry cluster was reportedly below the roughly 620-donor mean in a later analysis. An observed cluster of highly shared sequence variants was recorded as a likely sequencing artifact. Several top significant clusters appeared, in a later analysis, to be linked to common viral pathogens.

The PCR made use of 60 Vbeta and 13 Jbeta primers. Only in-frame clones appear in the TCRdb table, and some are missing; sequencing was by immunoSEQ multiplex PCR. The sample lists 180,000 or so clones, under 90% occurring once. The junction had 8 bases not matched to a gene; V was cut back by 6 bases and J by 8 bases. The germline CDR1 and CDR2 sequences are MDHEN and SYDVKM. The CDR3 loop spans 13 amino acids. This clonotype was obtained from a male donor in good health and CMV-seronegative. This sequence joins TRBV28 and TRBJ2-7; 9 bases match TRBD2. Sequencing input: PBMCs. CDR3 sequence: CASREGLARKQYF. The CDR3 DNA follows: TGTGCCAGCAGAGAGGGACTAGCTCGGAAGCAGTACTTC.